This T cell receptor beta chain was captured by sequencing in a study of blood T cell repertoires in COVID-19. Sequencing was performed with immunoSEQ multiplex PCR; in TCRdb, only in-frame clones are kept and a portion is missing. The sample shows 190,000 or so clones, roughly 87% of them seen only once. The CDR3 has 15 amino acids. Trimming took 5 bases from V and 0 from J, leaving 12 bases between them. The germline CDR1 and CDR2 sequences are PRHDT and FYEKMQ (reference sequence). This clone appeared once. Specimen: PBMCs or T cells enriched from blood (not recorded which). J is TRBJ2-3 and V is TRBV13; D possibly corresponds to TRBD2 (5 bases). This receptor was identified in a man in his late teens or twenties with acute COVID-19. CDR3 sequence reads: CASSPRLRSTDTQYF. DNA for the CDR3: TGTGCCAGCAGCCCCAGACTAAGAAGCACAGATACGCAGTATTTT.